This entry features one TCR beta chain sequence. Its antigen is not identified. At one end, the junction sequence differs from germline, possibly due to a read error. Naive CD8 cells, CD45RO-negative and positively selected for CCR7, excluded terminally differentiated effector memory CD45RA+ cells. The data derive from a study of shared clonotypes between healthy human individuals. General observations from the study: Clonotypes which were not shared had lower generation probabilities than clonotypes that all four donors shared. A generally larger estimated richness was seen in naive subsets than in memory subsets.

The method was immunoSEQ multiplex PCR; TCRdb's version includes in-frame clones alone and lacks a portion of them. This sample has about 2.2 million clones, with around 93% found just once. Germline V CDR1 and CDR2: MGHRA, YSYEKL. The length of the CDR3 is 14 residues. The chain joins TRBV4-1 to TRBJ2-1; D gene unclear. Material: naive CD8+ T cells from PBMCs. This clonotype was sampled from a young man in good health. Some clones in this sample may be carry-over from other donors' samples. This chain's CDR3 is CASTQVRSGDEQFF. CDR3 DNA sequence: TGCGCCAGCACCCAAGTAAGGTCGGGCGATGAGCAGTTCTTC.